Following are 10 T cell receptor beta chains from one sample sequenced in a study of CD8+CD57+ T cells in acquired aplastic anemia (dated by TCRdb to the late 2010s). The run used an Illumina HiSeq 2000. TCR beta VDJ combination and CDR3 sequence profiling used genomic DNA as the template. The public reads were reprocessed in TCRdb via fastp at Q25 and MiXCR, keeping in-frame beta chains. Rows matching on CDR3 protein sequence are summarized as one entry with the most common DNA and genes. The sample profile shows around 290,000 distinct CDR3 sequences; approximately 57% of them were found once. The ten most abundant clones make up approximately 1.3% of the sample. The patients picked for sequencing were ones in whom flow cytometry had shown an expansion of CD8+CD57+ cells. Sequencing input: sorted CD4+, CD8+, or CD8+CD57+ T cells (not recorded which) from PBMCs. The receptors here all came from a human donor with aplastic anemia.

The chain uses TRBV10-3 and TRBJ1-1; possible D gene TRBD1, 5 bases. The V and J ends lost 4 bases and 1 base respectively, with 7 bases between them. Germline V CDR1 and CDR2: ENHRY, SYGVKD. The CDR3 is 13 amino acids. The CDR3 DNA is TGTGCCATCAGTGTGGGGGGGAACACTGAAGCTTTCTTT. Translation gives CAISVGGNTEAFF.

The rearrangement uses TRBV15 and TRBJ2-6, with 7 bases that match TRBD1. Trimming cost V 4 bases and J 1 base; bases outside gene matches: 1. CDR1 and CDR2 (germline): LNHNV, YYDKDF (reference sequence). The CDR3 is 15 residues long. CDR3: CATSKGASGANVLTF. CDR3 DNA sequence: TGTGCCACCAGCAAGGGGGCGTCTGGGGCCAACGTCCTGACTTTC.

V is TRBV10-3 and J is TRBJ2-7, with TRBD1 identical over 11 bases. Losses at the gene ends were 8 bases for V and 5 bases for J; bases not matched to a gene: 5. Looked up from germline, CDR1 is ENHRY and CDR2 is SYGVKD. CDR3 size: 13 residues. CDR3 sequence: CAIGGQGVDEQYF. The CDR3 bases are TGTGCCATCGGGGGACAGGGGGTAGACGAGCAGTACTTC.

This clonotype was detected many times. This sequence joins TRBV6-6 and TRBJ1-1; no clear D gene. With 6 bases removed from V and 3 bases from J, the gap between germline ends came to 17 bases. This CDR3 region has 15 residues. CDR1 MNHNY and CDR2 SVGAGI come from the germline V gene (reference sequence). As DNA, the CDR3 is TGTGCCAGCAGCATCCCCAGGACTGATCACACTGAAGCTTTCTTT. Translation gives CASSIPRTDHTEAFF.

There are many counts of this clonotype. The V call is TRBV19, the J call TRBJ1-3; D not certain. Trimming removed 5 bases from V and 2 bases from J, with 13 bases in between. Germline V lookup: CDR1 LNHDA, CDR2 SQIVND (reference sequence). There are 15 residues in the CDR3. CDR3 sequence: CASSPVEAAGNTIYF. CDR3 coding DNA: TGTGCCAGTAGTCCCGTGGAGGCGGCTGGAAACACCATATATTTT.

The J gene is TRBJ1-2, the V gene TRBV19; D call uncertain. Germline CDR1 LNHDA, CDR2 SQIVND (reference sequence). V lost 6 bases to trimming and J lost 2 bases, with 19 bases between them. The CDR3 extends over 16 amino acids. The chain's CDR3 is CASRAGRAGGNYGYTF. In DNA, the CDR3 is TGTGCCAGTAGGGCCGGGAGGGCAGGAGGAAACTATGGCTACACCTTC. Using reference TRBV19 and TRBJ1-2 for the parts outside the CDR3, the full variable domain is DGGITQSPKYLFRKEGQNVTLSCEQNLNHDAMYWYRQDPGQGLRLIYYSQIVNDFQKGDIAEGYSVSREKKESFPLTVTSAQKNPTAFYLCASRAGRAGGNYGYTFGSGTRLTVV.

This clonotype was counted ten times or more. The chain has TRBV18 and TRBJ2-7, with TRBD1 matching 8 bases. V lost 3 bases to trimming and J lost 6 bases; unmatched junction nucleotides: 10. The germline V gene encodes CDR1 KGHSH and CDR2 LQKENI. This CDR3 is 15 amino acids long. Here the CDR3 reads CASSPLGQGLGEQYF. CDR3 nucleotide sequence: TGTGCCAGCTCACCGTTAGGACAGGGATTAGGCGAGCAGTACTTC.

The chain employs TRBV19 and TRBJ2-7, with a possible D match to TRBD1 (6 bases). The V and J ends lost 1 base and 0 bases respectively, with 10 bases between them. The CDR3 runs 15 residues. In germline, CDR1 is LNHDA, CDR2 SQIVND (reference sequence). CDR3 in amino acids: CASSIGQESSYEQYF. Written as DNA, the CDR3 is TGTGCCAGTAGTATAGGACAGGAGAGCTCCTACGAGCAGTACTTC.

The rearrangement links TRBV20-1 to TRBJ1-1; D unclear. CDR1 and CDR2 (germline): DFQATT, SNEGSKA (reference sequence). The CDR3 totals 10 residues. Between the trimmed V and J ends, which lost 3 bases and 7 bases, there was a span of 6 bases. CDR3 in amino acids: CSARAYEAFF. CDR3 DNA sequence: TGCAGTGCTAGGGCTTATGAAGCTTTCTTT.

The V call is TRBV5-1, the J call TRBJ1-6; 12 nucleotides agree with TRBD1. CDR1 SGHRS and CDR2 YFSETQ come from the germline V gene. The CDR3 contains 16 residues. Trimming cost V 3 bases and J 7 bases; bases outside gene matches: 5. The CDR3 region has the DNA TGCGCCAGCAGCTCGGAGGGACAGGGGGCCAATTCACCCCTCCACTTT. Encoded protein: CASSSEGQGANSPLHF. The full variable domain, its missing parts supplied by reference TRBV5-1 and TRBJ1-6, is KAGVTQTPRYLIKTRGQQVTLSCSPISGHRSVSWYQQTPGQGLQFLFEYFSETQRNKGNFPGRFSGRQFSNSRSEMNVSTLELGDSALYLCASSSEGQGANSPLHFGNGTRLTVT.